The rows below give T cell receptor beta chains drawn from one sample of a study of blood T cell repertoires in COVID-19. The method was immunoSEQ multiplex PCR; TCRdb's version includes in-frame clones alone and lacks a portion of them. The sample lists under 250,000 clones, around nine tenths occurring once. The sample taken for sequencing was peripheral blood. These receptors were obtained from a man in his fifties or sixties with COVID-19, enrolled during active disease. The CDR3 runs from the conserved cysteine through the conserved F or W. The D gene is left open where the match is weak. For some rows the clone size is stated as once, few or many, or as a class when expanded; others skip it.

J,size,V,D,CDR3,DNA
TRBJ2-1,once,TRBV18,TRBD2,CASSPGGRVYEQFF,TGTGCCAGCTCACCAGGCGGGAGGGTTTATGAGCAGTTCTTC
TRBJ2-4,few,TRBV4-3,TRBD2,CASSQDSASGRVGAKNIQYF,TGCGCCAGCAGCCAAGATAGTGCTAGCGGGAGGGTGGGGGCCAAAAACATTCAGTACTTC
TRBJ1-2,NA,TRBV4-2,NA,CASSQVSPGNYGYTF,TGTGCCAGCAGCCAAGTCTCCCCGGGGAACTATGGCTACACCTTC
TRBJ1-1,NA,TRBV4-1,TRBD1,CASSLARTGAGKNTEAFF,TGCGCCAGCAGCCTAGCCCGGACAGGGGCAGGGAAAAACACTGAAGCTTTCTTT
TRBJ2-2,NA,TRBV4-1,TRBD2,CASSRVLKGTSGRTGELFF,TGCGCCAGCAGCCGAGTCCTAAAAGGGACTAGCGGGAGAACCGGGGAGCTGTTTTTT
TRBJ1-1,NA,TRBV18,TRBD1,CASSPATGAEAFF,TGTGCCAGCTCACCCGCGACAGGGGCTGAAGCTTTCTTT
TRBJ1-2,NA,TRBV30,NA,CAWSGPGYTF,TGTGCCTGGAGCGGTCCAGGCTACACCTTC
TRBJ2-4,NA,TRBV12-3/TRBV12-4,TRBD2,CASSTGTSQYF,TGTGCCAGCAGTACCGGGACTAGCCAGTACTTC
TRBJ2-2,NA,TRBV25-1,NA,CASRGPGELFF,TGTGCCAGCAGGGGGCCCGGGGAGCTGTTTTTT
TRBJ2-4,NA,TRBV2,TRBD1,CASRKQGALNIQYF,TGTGCCAGCAGAAAACAGGGGGCATTAAACATTCAGTACTTC
TRBJ2-3,NA,TRBV3-1/TRBV3-2,NA,CASSPQASGTDTQYF,TGTGCCAGCAGCCCCCAGGCTAGCGGCACAGATACGCAGTATTTT
TRBJ2-1,once,TRBV12-5,NA,CASGLARALPENEEQFF,TGTGCTAGTGGTTTGGCCAGGGCTTTGCCCGAAAATGAGGAGCAGTTCTTC
TRBJ1-2,once,TRBV21-1,NA,CANKKCVGYTF,TGTGCCAACAAGAAGTGTGTTGGCTACACCTTC
TRBJ1-1,NA,TRBV10-3,NA,CAISDTTSESTEAFF,TGTGCCATCAGTGATACGACCAGCGAGAGCACTGAAGCTTTCTTT
TRBJ2-7,NA,TRBV18,NA,CASSLAGPGDEQYF,TGTGCCAGCTCACTGGCGGGACCTGGTGACGAGCAGTACTTC
TRBJ1-3,NA,TRBV4-1,NA,CASSQGSRAGPGAGNTIYF,TGCGCCAGCAGCCAAGGATCCCGGGCCGGGCCCGGGGCTGGAAACACCATATATTTT
TRBJ2-2,NA,TRBV18,TRBD1,CASSQDRANTGELFF,TGTGCCAGCTCGCAGGACAGGGCGAACACCGGGGAGCTGTTTTTT
TRBJ1-6,NA,TRBV19,TRBD1,CASSPTGGMGASPLHF,TGTGCCAGTAGTCCAACAGGGGGAATGGGTGCCTCACCCCTCCACTTT
TRBJ2-1,NA,TRBV27,NA,CASSMEAGNEQFF,TGTGCCAGCAGTATGGAGGCGGGGAATGAGCAGTTCTTC
TRBJ2-7,once,TRBV19,NA,CASSTPPDEQYF,TGTGCCAGTAGTACCCCCCCTGACGAGCAGTACTTC
TRBJ1-2,NA,TRBV6-1,NA,CASSETGSHGYTF,TGTGCCAGCAGTGAAACAGGGTCCCACGGCTACACCTTC
TRBJ2-2,few,TRBV3-1/TRBV3-2,TRBD2,CASSRTWGGSGTGELFF,TGTGCCAGCAGCCGTACATGGGGGGGAAGCGGCACCGGGGAGCTGTTTTTT